This T cell receptor beta chain is drawn from a study of T cells expressing NK-cell markers. About the study: Sorted CD3+CD56+NKG2C+, CD3+CD56+NKG2C- and CD3+CD56-NKG2C+ T-cell subsets were beta-chain profiled. Seven of the eight sequenced donors were classified as HCMV-seropositive, and one was classified as seronegative. Whole-study findings and limits: In roughly six donors, dominant NKG2C+ clonotypes were roughly 1.0-8% of CD8+ T cells. Clarity on HCMV specificity was lacking for the expanded NKG2C+ T cell clones.

The CDR3 extends over 16 amino acids. The V gene's germline CDR1 is LGHNA and CDR2 YSLEER. As to this clonotype: Its antigen is not known.

TCRdb reprocessed the 5' RACE reads and keeps a single row for each CDR3 protein, giving no DNA. Across about 540,000 distinct CDR3 sequences, the top ten clones capture about 3.6% of the sample. The TCR comes from a man aged 18 to 30 in good health. Sequencing was performed on blood T cells: a sorted CD56 or NKG2C T cell subset, CD4+ or CD8+ T cells, or bulk PBMC T cells (not recorded which). This chain connects TRBV4-3 to TRBJ2-1; TCRdb returns TRBD2, unconfirmable since there is no DNA. The CDR3 protein is CASSHIAGVPTNEQFF.